This is a list of T cell receptor beta chains from one sample in a study of T cells in Graves' hyperthyroidism and ophthalmopathy. TCRdb redid the calling of the multiplex PCR reads with MiXCR, one entry per CDR3 protein. Here the sample spans 500,000 to 650,000 distinct CDR3 sequences, roughly 15% being singletons. Specimen: blood. The receptors come from a woman between 18 and 29 years old with Graves' ophthalmopathy. CDR3s include the opening cysteine and the closing phenylalanine or tryptophan. Fields, in order: J gene, V gene, clone size, D gene, CDR3 DNA, CDR3 protein. D genes are given only for firm matches. Some rows mark clone size as missing; the rest say once, few, many or name a class of expanded clone.

TRBJ1-1,TRBV27,many,NA,TGTGCCAGCAGTTTTCGATGGGAGAACACTGAAGCTTTCTTT,CASSFRWENTEAFF
TRBJ1-1,TRBV20-1,few,NA,TGCAGTGCTAGAGATCCAGGTATTGGTAACACTGAAGCTTTCTTT,CSARDPGIGNTEAFF
TRBJ1-1,TRBV12-3/TRBV12-4,few,NA,TGTGCCAGCAGTTTAGGGGGGGGGCTAGACACTGAAGCTTTCTTT,CASSLGGGLDTEAFF
TRBJ2-1,TRBV30,many,TRBD2,TGTGCCTATCCACTCCCTAGCGGGAGGGGTGGTGAGCAGTTCTTC,CAYPLPSGRGGEQFF
TRBJ1-2,TRBV7-9,NA,NA,TGTGCCAGCAGCTTAGGAGGGACGGATTATGGCTACACCTTC,CASSLGGTDYGYTF
TRBJ2-7,TRBV20-1,NA,TRBD1,TGCAGTGCTCTTTCCCGGGACAGGGGTTACGAGCAGTACTTC,CSALSRDRGYEQYF
TRBJ1-2,TRBV19,NA,NA,TGTGCCAGTAGTATACCCACCGGGACGAAGACTGGCTACACCTTC,CASSIPTGTKTGYTF
TRBJ1-4,TRBV6-4,few,NA,TGTGCCAGCAGGACATTTTTGGCGGATGAAAAACTGTTTTTT,CASRTFLADEKLFF
TRBJ2-1,TRBV3-1,NA,TRBD2,TGTGCCAGCAGCCTCAGCGGGAGGGACTCCTACAATGAGCAGTTCTTC,CASSLSGRDSYNEQFF
TRBJ1-3,TRBV5-1,NA,TRBD1,TGCGCCAGCAGCCTGACAGGGGCCCCTGGAAACACCATATATTTT,CASSLTGAPGNTIYF
TRBJ2-1,TRBV28,many,NA,TGTGCCAGCAGTTTAGACCTCCCCCACTCCTACAATGAGCAGTTCTTC,CASSLDLPHSYNEQFF
TRBJ2-1,TRBV27,few,NA,TGTGCCAGCAGCCGGACTGCCCTCAACAATGAGCAGTTCTTC,CASSRTALNNEQFF
TRBJ1-2,TRBV11-2,many,NA,TGTGCCAGCAGCTTAGATCCGACAGGTCTCGTTTCTGGCTACACCTTC,CASSLDPTGLVSGYTF
TRBJ1-6,TRBV20-1,many,NA,TGCAGTGCTGCGACCAGTCGACGATCACCCCTCCACTTT,CSAATSRRSPLHF
TRBJ1-1,TRBV28,NA,NA,TGTGCCAGCAGTCTGTGGGTAGTAGGCACTGAAGCTTTCTTT,CASSLWVVGTEAFF
TRBJ1-1,TRBV6-6,many,NA,TGTGCCAGCAGTTACTCGGAGTTTGAAGCTTTCTTT,CASSYSEFEAFF
TRBJ1-1,TRBV20-1,many,NA,TGCAGTGCTAGAGAAGACGGTCGGAAGGGAACTGAAGCTTTCTTT,CSAREDGRKGTEAFF
TRBJ2-1,TRBV29-1,few,TRBD2,TGCAGCGTTGTCGCCGGCGAACTAGCGGGAGCGGATGAGCAGTTCTTC,CSVVAGELAGADEQFF
TRBJ2-1,TRBV27,few,TRBD1,TGTGCCAGCCGGGACAGGGACCGACCCAACAATGAGCAGTTCTTC,CASRDRDRPNNEQFF
TRBJ2-7,TRBV7-3,once,NA,TGTGCCAGCAGCCCCTCGCGGGCTAGTACGGACGAGCAGTACTTC,CASSPSRASTDEQYF
TRBJ2-3,TRBV11-2,NA,NA,TGTGCCAGCAGCAAGGGGTTCGCAGATACGCAGTATTTT,CASSKGFADTQYF
TRBJ2-7,TRBV11-1,once,TRBD1,TGTGCCAGCAGCCTACATATGACAGGGAATGTCGAGCAGTACTTC,CASSLHMTGNVEQYF
TRBJ2-7,TRBV7-3,NA,NA,TGTGCTAGCAGAAACAGTCATGGGTACGAACGCGAGCAGTACTTC,CASRNSHGYEREQYF
TRBJ1-2,TRBV30,many,NA,TGTGCCTCCCAACCGGCATCCTATGGCTACACCTTC,CASQPASYGYTF
TRBJ2-5,TRBV4-1,NA,TRBD1,TGCGCCAGCAGCCAAAGGCCCACAGGGGAGGAGACCCAGTACTTC,CASSQRPTGEETQYF
TRBJ2-7,TRBV14,many,NA,TGTGCCAGCAGCCCCACAGGGAGCGCGATCCTCTACGAGCAGTACTTC,CASSPTGSAILYEQYF
TRBJ2-5,TRBV7-2,NA,NA,TGTGCCAGCGGCTTCCCGACTAGACAAGAGACCCAGTACTTC,CASGFPTRQETQYF
TRBJ2-3,TRBV30,NA,NA,TGTGCCTGGAACGTGGCAACAGATACGCAGTATTTT,CAWNVATDTQYF
TRBJ1-2,TRBV6-6,many,TRBD1,TGTGCCAGCAGTTACATCGACAGGGGCAGTACCTATGGCTACACCTTC,CASSYIDRGSTYGYTF
TRBJ1-2,TRBV20-1,NA,TRBD1,TGCAGTGCGAGTAACAGGGGGTTGGGGGGCTACACCTTC,CSASNRGLGGYTF
TRBJ2-2,TRBV2,few,NA,TGTGCCAGCAGAACGAACACCAGGGAGCTGTTTTTT,CASRTNTRELFF
TRBJ1-5,TRBV20-1,NA,NA,TGCAGTGCTAGGGACCTTACAGGAAAAGTCGGTCAGCCCCAGCATTTT,CSARDLTGKVGQPQHF
TRBJ2-3,TRBV20-1,many,NA,TGCAGTGCTTATAACCTCTTAGGAGATACGCAGTATTTT,CSAYNLLGDTQYF
TRBJ2-1,TRBV6-1,many,TRBD2,TGTGCCAGCAGTCCCTTCGGGGTAGCGGGGGGGGGTGAGCAGTTCTTC,CASSPFGVAGGGEQFF
TRBJ1-5,TRBV18,NA,TRBD1,TGTGCCAGCTCACCAGGGGACAGGGGCAATCAGCCCCAGCATTTT,CASSPGDRGNQPQHF
TRBJ2-2,TRBV20-1,NA,NA,TGCAGTGCTAGAGATGCGGGGATTGCGAACACCGGGGAGCTGTTTTTT,CSARDAGIANTGELFF
TRBJ1-2,TRBV2,many,NA,TGTGCCAGCAGTGAAGGAAGCGAGAGCTATGGCTACACCTTC,CASSEGSESYGYTF
TRBJ1-3,TRBV20-1,many,NA,TGCAGTGCTAGAGTCAGGGCCGGAAACACCATATATTTT,CSARVRAGNTIYF
TRBJ2-7,TRBV6-1,many,NA,TGTGCCAGCAGTGTCCTAGCGCGAAGAGAGCAGTACTTC,CASSVLARREQYF
TRBJ2-5,TRBV7-7,many,TRBD1,TGTGCTAGCAGCTTAGGGGACAGACGCCAAGAGACCCAGTACTTC,CASSLGDRRQETQYF
TRBJ2-7,TRBV27,many,NA,TGTGCCAGCAGCACTGTAACGGGGGGCCTATCCGGCGAGCAGTACTTC,CASSTVTGGLSGEQYF
TRBJ2-3,TRBV20-1,NA,NA,TGCAGTGCATACAGGGTTAGTGCAGATACGCAGTATTTT,CSAYRVSADTQYF
TRBJ2-5,TRBV6-5,few,NA,TGTGCCAGCAGTTACTTACAGCAAGGGACCCAGTACTTC,CASSYLQQGTQYF
TRBJ1-1,TRBV6-1,many,NA,TGTGCCAGCAGTGCGGGCACCCCGCTGGGGAACACTGAAGCTTTCTTT,CASSAGTPLGNTEAFF
TRBJ2-2,TRBV14,NA,NA,TGTGCCAGCAGCCCGTTGGAGCAGGGGCCCCGACGAATTAACACCGGGGAGCTGTTTTTT,CASSPLEQGPRRINTGELFF
TRBJ2-2,TRBV24-1,few,NA,TGTGCCACAAGGGGGGGCGACACCGGGGAGCTGTTTTTT,CATRGGDTGELFF
TRBJ1-3,TRBV7-9,few,TRBD1,TGTGCCAGCAGCTCAACCCGGGACAGGCCTGGAAACACCATATATTTT,CASSSTRDRPGNTIYF
TRBJ2-7,TRBV10-3,few,NA,TGTGCCATCAGTGAGTCGGATGGGGGGGCTTGGGAGCAGTACTTC,CAISESDGGAWEQYF
TRBJ2-4,TRBV3-1,many,TRBD2,TGTGCCAGCAGCCAAGGACTAGCGAGGGCCAAAAACATTCAGTACTTC,CASSQGLARAKNIQYF
TRBJ2-7,TRBV11-1,many,TRBD1,TGTGCCAGCAGCGCGGCCGGGACAGGGGTCTACGAGCAGTACTTC,CASSAAGTGVYEQYF
TRBJ2-2,TRBV10-2,NA,TRBD2,TGCGCCAGCAGTCCTACTAGCGCAGGCGGGGAGCTGTTTTTT,CASSPTSAGGELFF
TRBJ1-1,TRBV19,NA,NA,TGTGCCAGTAGTATACAGGGGCGCATGAACACTGAAGCTTTCTTT,CASSIQGRMNTEAFF